This entry lists 23 T cell receptor beta chains sequenced from one sample in a study of T cell repertoires in cytomegalovirus infection. In TCRdb, the reads were re-called with MiXCR into one record per CDR3 protein. Seen here are just over 150,000 distinct CDR3 sequences, 20% to 30% observed once, and the top ten hold 9.5% to 12%. Sequencing was done on a sample of PBMCs. All receptors derive from a human donor in good health (CMV status not recorded). Some clones in this sample may be carry-over from other donors' samples.

This clonotype occurred a few times. The rearrangement links TRBV15 to TRBJ2-7, with D maybe TRBD2 (5 bases). There are 13 residues in the CDR3. CDR1 is LNHNV, CDR2 YYDKDF, per germline (reference sequence). The V end lost 1 base, the J end lost 3 bases, and 7 bases lay between the germline ends. Written as DNA, the CDR3 is TGTGCCACCAGCAGAGTAGGAGGCTACGAGCAGTACTTC. Its protein product is CATSRVGGYEQYF.

The chain uses TRBV7-3 and TRBJ2-6, with D tentatively TRBD2 (7 bases). The V and J ends lost 5 bases and 1 base respectively, with 21 bases between them. The CDR3 has 19 amino acids. Germline V gives CDR1 SGHTA, CDR2 FQGTGA. CDR3 bases: TGTGCCAGCAGCCCCCGGTTGGGGGGGGGCCATTCTGGGGCCAACGTCCTGACTTTC. Translating it yields CASSPRLGGGHSGANVLTF.

The rearrangement links TRBV24-1 to TRBJ1-1, with 7 bases that match TRBD1. Germline trimming cut 7 bases from V and 1 base from J; bases unmatched to any gene: 8. The CDR3 loop spans 15 amino acids. Germline lookup yields CDR1 KGHDR and CDR2 SFDVKD. The CDR3 here is CATRQGFGENTEAFF. As DNA, the CDR3 is TGTGCCACCAGACAGGGGTTCGGCGAGAACACTGAAGCTTTCTTT.

This chain connects TRBV6-6 to TRBJ2-7; 7 bases are a match to TRBD1. From germline, CDR1 is MNHNY and CDR2 SVGAGI (reference sequence). The CDR3 spans 14 residues. Germline trimming cut 1 base from V and 3 bases from J; bases unmatched to any gene: 3. This CDR3 is CASSYLAGGYEQYF. In nucleotides, the CDR3 is TGTGCCAGCAGTTACTTAGCAGGGGGCTACGAGCAGTACTTC.

This clonotype was observed a handful of times. J is TRBJ2-5 and V is TRBV12-3 or TRBV12-4, with 7 positions matching TRBD1. CDR3 length: 16 residues. The V gene end was trimmed by 0 bases and the J gene end by 4 bases; junction bases not matched to a gene: 8. CDR3 coding DNA: TGTGCCAGCAGTTTAGCCCCCACAGGGGTGAGAGAGACCCAGTACTTC. Translating gives CASSLAPTGVRETQYF.

The V gene is TRBV19, the J gene TRBJ1-1, with TRBD1 as a possible D gene (5 bases). The CDR3 runs 15 residues. Germline CDR1 LNHDA, CDR2 SQIVND (reference sequence). The V end lost 10 bases, the J end lost 1 base, and 19 bases lay between the germline ends. CDR3 amino acids: CAIREFGGSNTEAFF. The CDR3 nucleotides are TGTGCCATACGGGAGTTCGGGGGTTCGAACACTGAAGCTTTCTTT.

This clonotype was seen more than once but under ten times. The chain uses TRBV28 and TRBJ2-7, with D hard to call. The CDR3 extends over 18 amino acids. V was shortened by 5 bases and J by 4 bases, with 27 bases between the two germline ends. Germline V lookup: CDR1 MDHEN, CDR2 SYDVKM. The CDR3, as DNA: TGTGCCAGCAGTCTCACACGACTCCCGAGGCCTCCTGGTTACGAGCAGTACTTC. This translates into CASSLTRLPRPPGYEQYF.

This clonotype was recorded many times. The chain links TRBV6-2 or TRBV6-3 to TRBJ1-1; the match to TRBD1 covers 8 bases. CDR1 MNHEY and CDR2 SVGEGT come from the germline V gene. V was clipped by 5 bases and J by 5 bases; unmatched bases: 10. The CDR3 is 15 residues long. The CDR3 sequence is CASSARLTGGTEAFF. As DNA, the CDR3 is TGTGCCAGCAGTGCTCGACTAACAGGGGGGACTGAAGCTTTCTTT.

This chain connects TRBV30 to TRBJ1-1; D not resolved. The CDR3 runs to 13 residues. Germline V CDR1 and CDR2: GTSNPN, SVGIG (reference sequence). V was pared by 0 bases and J by 0 bases, with 5 bases between. The CDR3 DNA reads TGTGCCTGGAGTGTTTTAGTGAACACTGAAGCTTTCTTT. It encodes CAWSVLVNTEAFF.

Turning to this clonotype: Here the CDR3 omits its conserved ending phenylalanine or tryptophan, so a read error is the likely source. The chain links TRBV20-1 to TRBJ2-1, with D tentatively TRBD1 (6 bases). Deletions cut 1 base from V and 3 bases from J, with 13 bases between. Looked up from germline, CDR1 is DFQATT and CDR2 is SNEGSKA (reference sequence). CDR3 length equals 15 residues. The DNA for the CDR3 is TGCAGTGCTAGAGGGACAGAAAAGATCTACAATGAGCAGTTCTAC. Encoded protein: CSARGTEKIYNEQFY.

This clonotype came up many times. Its ends do not fully match the called genes, so a read error is possible. This chain uses TRBV7-8 with TRBJ2-7; possible D gene TRBD2, 5 bases. CDR1 and CDR2 from the germline V gene are SGHVS and FQNEAQ. CDR3 length: 12 amino acids. CDR3 in DNA: TGTGCCAGCAGCTTGGAGGACCGCGCGCGACACTTC. This sequence encodes CASSLEDRARHF. The full variable domain, rest sourced from reference TRBV7-8 and TRBJ2-7, is GAGVSQSPRYKVAKRGQDVALRCDPISGHVSLFWYQQALGQGPEFLTYFQNEAQLDKSGLPSDRFFAERPEGSVSTLKIQRTQQEDSAVYLCASSLEDRARHFGPGTRLTVT.

The chain uses TRBV29-1 and TRBJ1-1; possibly TRBD1 for D (5 bases). Germline CDR1 is SQVTM and CDR2 is ANQGSEA. CDR3 length: 14 amino acids. Trimming took 6 bases from V and 3 from J, leaving 17 bases between them. The DNA of the CDR3 is TGCAGCGTCGGGAGCCAGGGAGGGGACACTGAAGCTTTCTTT. Translated: CSVGSQGGDTEAFF.

Turning to this clonotype: One end of the junction does not line up with germline, which may come from a read error. The chain couples TRBV4-1 to TRBJ2-2; the match to TRBD2 covers 8 bases. The CDR3 covers 17 residues. Germline CDR1 reads MGHRA; CDR2 reads YSYEKL. In DNA, the CDR3 is TGTGCCAGCAGCCTTATGAGCGGGGGAACGAACACCGGGGAGCTGTTTTTT. This sequence encodes CASSLMSGGTNTGELFF.

This clonotype turned up a few times. This chain connects TRBV12-3 or TRBV12-4 to TRBJ1-1; TRBD1 matches at 7 bases. The CDR3 runs 14 residues. V lost 4 bases to trimming and J lost 7 bases; unmatched junction nucleotides: 9. The CDR3 reads CASSYQGGVGEAFF. For the CDR3, the DNA is TGTGCCAGCAGTTACCAGGGGGGGGTTGGTGAAGCTTTCTTT.

This clonotype was observed a few times. V usage is TRBV7-6 and J usage is TRBJ2-7; no firm D call. Germline V gene sequence: CDR1 SGHVS, CDR2 FNYEAQ. V was shortened by 2 bases and J by 1 base, with 12 bases between the two germline ends. The CDR3 loop spans 15 amino acids. The CDR3 sequence: CASSLKIGQSYEQYF. As DNA, the CDR3 is TGTGCCAGCAGCTTAAAAATAGGCCAATCCTACGAGCAGTACTTC.

Concerning this clonotype itself: At one end the junction does not follow the germline gene, possibly because of a read error. The genes are TRBV6-2 or TRBV6-3 and TRBJ2-1; 7 bases align to TRBD2. This CDR3 is 17 amino acids long. Germline assignment: CDR1 MNHEY and CDR2 SVGEGT. CDR3 coding DNA: TGTGCCAGTAGTTCCCTCCCAGGGAGGGGAGCTTACAATGAGCAGTTCTTC. Amino acids: CASSSLPGRGAYNEQFF.

The genes are TRBV28 and TRBJ2-7; D is uncertain. The germline CDR1 and CDR2 sequences are MDHEN and SYDVKM. CDR3 size: 12 residues. V lost 4 bases to trimming and J lost 3 bases, with 7 bases between them. The CDR3 spells CASSSNFYEQYF. CDR3 in DNA: TGTGCCAGCAGTTCTAACTTCTACGAGCAGTACTTC.

The chain employs TRBV18 and TRBJ1-1; maybe TRBD1 (6 bases). Germline V lookup: CDR1 KGHSH, CDR2 LQKENI. This CDR3 region has 15 residues. Trimming left V 4 bases short and J 1 base short, with 13 bases between. For the CDR3, the DNA is TGTGCCAGCTCACGACAACAGGGAGGGAACACTGAAGCTTTCTTT. Protein sequence: CASSRQQGGNTEAFF.

Details on this clonotype: A read error may account for a junction end that differs from germline. The CDR3 loop reads CASSRQGLSSYNSLLHF. DNA of the CDR3: TGTGCCAGCAGTCGACAGGGGCTAAGCTCCTATAATTCACTCCTCCACTTT. This chain connects TRBV6-5 to TRBJ1-6; 8 bases map to TRBD1. The CDR3 consists of 17 residues. Looked up from germline, CDR1 is MNHEY and CDR2 is SVGAGI.

This clonotype turned up a few times. V is TRBV7-6 and J is TRBJ2-7; D gene uncertain. Trimming stripped 2 bases from V and 2 bases from J, with 10 bases between. Germline lookup yields CDR1 SGHVS and CDR2 FNYEAQ. This CDR3 has 14 residues. The CDR3 nucleotides are TGTGCCAGCAGCTTATCACAGACGACCTACGAGCAGTACTTC. Its translation is CASSLSQTTYEQYF.

This clonotype has at least ten counts. The J gene is TRBJ2-7, the V gene TRBV7-9, with D perhaps matching TRBD2 (5 bases). V gave up 6 bases and J gave up 3 bases, with 9 bases separating them. Germline CDR1 is SEHNR and CDR2 is FQNEAQ (reference sequence). The CDR3 has 12 residues. The CDR3 DNA reads TGTGCCAGCAGGAACGGGGACTACGAGCAGTACTTC. Its translation is CASRNGDYEQYF. Full variable domain (missing parts from reference TRBV7-9 and TRBJ2-7): DTGVSQNPRHKITKRGQNVTFRCDPISEHNRLYWYRQTLGQGPEFLTYFQNEAQLEKSRLLSDRFSAERPKGSFSTLEIQRTEQGDSAMYLCASRNGDYEQYFGPGTRLTVT.

The rearrangement links TRBV28 to TRBJ2-1; 8 bases fit TRBD2. The CDR3 is made up of 14 amino acids. Unmatched junction bases numbered 3, after V lost 5 bases and J lost 3 bases. The germline gives CDR1 MDHEN, CDR2 SYDVKM. The CDR3 sequence is CASSTSGLYNEQFF. Here the CDR3 DNA reads TGTGCCAGCAGTACTAGCGGACTCTACAATGAGCAGTTCTTC.

This chain uses TRBV7-2 with TRBJ2-1; maybe TRBD1 (6 bases). Trimming shortened V by 2 bases and J by 5 bases, and 10 bases separated the two germline ends. The CDR3 consists of 14 residues. The germline V gene has CDR1 SGHTA and CDR2 FQGNSA. The CDR3, as DNA: TGTGCCAGCAGCTTATGGAAGGGGGACAATGAGCAGTTCTTC. It specifies CASSLWKGDNEQFF.